This T cell receptor (beta chain) was recorded in a study of cytomegalovirus exposure and HLA in healthy donors. CDR1 is MNHEY, CDR2 SVGAGI, per germline. CDR3 length equals 13 residues. Trimming stripped 2 bases from V and 5 bases from J, with 9 bases between. A multiplex PCR was run with 60 Vbeta primers and 13 Jbeta primers. Clones were read by immunoSEQ multiplex PCR, and TCRdb kept only the in-frame ones, dropping some. The repertoire consists of about 160,000 clones, with around 74% occurring once and the leading ten covering roughly 2%. Overall study results and limits: TCR beta sequences reportedly predicted most subjects' HLA-A and HLA-B alleles accurately. A prior analysis recorded that most TCR beta V segments were productive about 87% or about 30% of the time. Researchers reported from a later analysis that most CMV-associated TCR beta chains appeared HLA-restricted.

The table lists this clone with a few counts. The antigen is not known. The sequencing sample was made of PBMCs. This receptor was obtained from a female donor in good health and CMV-seronegative. The chain recombines TRBV6-5 with TRBJ1-1; D ambiguous. CDR3 region: CASSYGEGTEAFF. CDR3 DNA sequence: TGTGCCAGCAGTTACGGAGAGGGAACTGAAGCTTTCTTT.